Listed below are T cell receptor beta chains from one sample, sequenced in a study of beta chain features in type 1 diabetes. Using immunoSEQ multiplex PCR, the repertoire was profiled, and TCRdb retains in-frame clones only, with some absent. The data contain about 140,000 clones, approximately 9.8% of them seen just once; the ten biggest clones take up 0.65%. The sample comprised central memory CD4+ T cells from blood. The receptors stem from a woman in her thirties or forties in good health. The CDR3 runs from the conserved cysteine through the conserved F or W. Each record gives: V gene, CDR3 protein.

TRBV6-5 CASSYREREQYF
TRBV11-2 CASRLYGATGYEQYF
TRBV6-5 CASRKQGGSNQPQHF
TRBV2 CARTGGYGYTF
TRBV7-9 CASSLQQGAKTGELFF
TRBV19 CASTITGGNSPLHF
TRBV28 CASNYQGLSVGTF
TRBV18 CASFPGQGYEQYF
TRBV18 CASSPYRAVADTNSPLHF
TRBV5-1 CASSSGGRTNYGYTF
TRBV4-3 CASSQTEGARRTDTQYF
TRBV5-1 CASSLAGGSNQPQHF
TRBV4-1 CASSQFAASAGANVLTF
TRBV21-1 CASIKDSYSGNTIYF
TRBV6-6 CASSYSNRLRSSPLHF
TRBV6-4 CASSVTPGLPKNIQYF
TRBV14 CASSAARGLGNEQFF
TRBV11-2 CASSPGRERWNEQFF
TRBV5-4 CASRLDLNQPQHF
TRBV2 CASSAQELADTQYF
TRBV6-5 CASTRGGRYNEQFF
TRBV6-1 CASRSAIYEQYF
TRBV5-1 CASTLALTGVPQHTDTQYF
TRBV7-2 CASSSTGTSGARAHYF
TRBV7-8 CASSLVPGVDSPLHF
TRBV6-5 CASSPPGGLETQYF
TRBV5-1 CASSFGQGDYGYTF
TRBV28 CASSTRGAAGTQYF
TRBV7-2 CASSPTVSWSETQYF
TRBV7-2 CASRQTSGVDEQFF
TRBV7-9 CASSVSGGQETQYF
TRBV5-4 CASSLEPGTPTEAFF
TRBV5-5 CASSLEDRATEAFF
TRBV19 CASTPFLSGANVLTF
TRBV5-1 CASSLGTGGTETQYF
TRBV10-3 CAISSGSGNTIYF
TRBV7-9 CASSLTGSNTEAFF
TRBV7-2 CASSWGGAGRTDTQYF